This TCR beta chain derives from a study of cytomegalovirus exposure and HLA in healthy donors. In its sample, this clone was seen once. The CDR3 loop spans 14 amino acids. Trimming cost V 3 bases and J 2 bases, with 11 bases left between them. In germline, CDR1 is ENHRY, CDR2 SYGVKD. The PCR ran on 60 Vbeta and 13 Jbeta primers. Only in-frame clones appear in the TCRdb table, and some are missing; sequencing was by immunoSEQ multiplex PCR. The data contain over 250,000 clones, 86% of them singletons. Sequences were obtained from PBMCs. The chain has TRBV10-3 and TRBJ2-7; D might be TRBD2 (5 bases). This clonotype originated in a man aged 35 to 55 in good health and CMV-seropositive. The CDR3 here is CAISELEKPYEQYF. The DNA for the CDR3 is TGTGCCATCAGTGAACTAGAAAAACCCTACGAGCAGTACTTC.